These T cell receptor beta chains were read from a single sample in a study of blood T cell repertoires in COVID-19. TCRdb keeps only in-frame clones here, not all; method: immunoSEQ multiplex PCR. The repertoire holds tens of thousands of clones, with approximately 82% as singletons. Material: peripheral blood. The receptors derive from a human donor in a cohort sampled during active COVID-19. The CDR3 runs from the conserved cysteine through the conserved F or W. The D gene is left open where the match is weak. A clone size is listed for some rows: how often the clone was seen (once, few, many), or a class if it is expanded.

clone size,D gene,V gene,J gene,CDR3 DNA,CDR3 protein
.,TRBD1,TRBV7-2,TRBJ2-7,TGTGCCAGCAGCTTGGGACAGGAACCTCGCGAGCAGTACTTC,CASSLGQEPREQYF
few,TRBD1,TRBV28,TRBJ1-5,TGTGCCACAAAACCCCCGGGACAGGGCCCGGGAGGTGGTCAGCCCCAGCATTTT,CATKPPGQGPGGGQPQHF
once,TRBD2,TRBV5-6,TRBJ2-1,TGTGCCAGCAGCTGGGAACTAGCGGGGGGAGTTCATGAGCAGTTCTTC,CASSWELAGGVHEQFF
.,.,TRBV5-1,TRBJ1-4,TGCGCCAGCAGCTTGCTTTCGAGGGCGCTTAATGAAAAACTGTTTTTT,CASSLLSRALNEKLFF
.,.,TRBV5-1,TRBJ1-4,TGCGCCAGCAGCTTGGACCACAGCCCAAATGAAAAACTGTTTTTT,CASSLDHSPNEKLFF
.,TRBD1,TRBV3-1/TRBV3-2,TRBJ1-5,TGTGCCAGCAGCCGGAGCCCGGGCGGACAGGGCCGGGACCTGCATTTT,CASSRSPGGQGRDLHF
once,.,TRBV5-8,TRBJ2-5,TGTGCCAGCAGCTTGTTAGGGGGTCAAGAGACCCAGTACTTC,CASSLLGGQETQYF
.,.,TRBV28,TRBJ1-4,TGTGCCAGCACCGGGGTGGGCCCCGTCTCACCGTTTTTT,CASTGVGPVSPFF
.,.,TRBV28,TRBJ1-2,TGTGCCAGCAGTTCTACAGGGTATGGCTACACCTTC,CASSSTGYGYTF
.,.,TRBV28,TRBJ1-3,TGTGCCAGCAGTCCCCCTCCTCAGGGTCTAGGTGGAAACACCATATATTTT,CASSPPPQGLGGNTIYF
.,.,TRBV7-8,TRBJ2-7,TGTGCCAGCAGCTTATACCCCCAGGGCCCCTACGAGCAGTACTTC,CASSLYPQGPYEQYF
.,.,TRBV6-1,TRBJ1-2,TGTGCCAGCAGTGAATTACAGCGGGCTTTGGGTGGCTACACCTTC,CASSELQRALGGYTF
.,.,TRBV7-2,TRBJ2-7,TGTGCCAGCAGGTCTGCAGGGGTTTACGAGCAGTACTTC,CASRSAGVYEQYF
.,TRBD1,TRBV19,TRBJ2-5,TGTGCCAGTAGTACCGGGACAGGGGAAGAGACCCAGTACTTC,CASSTGTGEETQYF
.,.,TRBV30,TRBJ1-1,TGTGCCTGGAGTGACCAGATTAACACTGAAGCTTTCTTT,CAWSDQINTEAFF
.,.,TRBV19,TRBJ2-5,TGTGCCAGTAGTCGTACAGGGCCTGGTGAGACCCAGTACTTC,CASSRTGPGETQYF
.,.,TRBV7-8,TRBJ1-1,TGTGCCAGCAGCTTAGAGTCCAGGAACACTGAAGCTTTCTTT,CASSLESRNTEAFF